The 23 T cell receptor beta chains reported below all come from one sample, sequenced in a study of blood T cell repertoires in COVID-19. This table comes from immunoSEQ multiplex PCR, and its TCRdb copy is limited to in-frame clones, with some not included. This table holds under 450,000 clones, 65% to 90% found once. Sequencing was performed on peripheral blood. The receptor set was obtained from a woman in her fifties or sixties with COVID-19, enrolled during active disease.

V and J are TRBV6-5 and TRBJ2-3; possibly TRBD1 for D (6 bases). Deletions cut 5 bases from V and 0 bases from J, with 12 bases between. This CDR3 is built from 15 residues. In germline, CDR1 is MNHEY, CDR2 SVGAGI. The DNA for the CDR3 is TGTGCCAGCAGTCTTGGGCAGGGGAGCACAGATACGCAGTATTTT. It encodes CASSLGQGSTDTQYF.

This chain uses TRBV11-2 with TRBJ2-5; TRBD2 matches at 13 bases. The CDR3 is made up of 18 amino acids. The germline CDR1 and CDR2 sequences are SGHAT and FQNNGV. V dropped 4 bases and J dropped 5; count of bases not matched to a gene: 13. CDR3 amino acids: CASSSGPLAGGPGETQYF. The CDR3 DNA reads TGTGCCAGCAGCTCCGGGCCACTAGCGGGGGGGCCGGGGGAGACCCAGTACTTC. Based on the CDR3 plus reference TRBV11-2 and TRBJ2-5, the full variable domain is EAGVAQSPRYKIIEKRQSVAFWCNPISGHATLYWYQQILGQGPKLLIQFQNNGVVDDSQLPKDRFSAERLKGVDSTLKIQPAKLEDSAVYLCASSSGPLAGGPGETQYFGPGTRLLVL.

This chain uses TRBV7-6 with TRBJ2-1; TRBD1 matches 8 bases. Germline assignment: CDR1 SGHVS and CDR2 FNYEAQ. The CDR3 contains 15 residues. J gave up 4 bases and V 2 bases, and 4 bases lay outside the gene matches. CDR3 loop: CASSLSGQGYNEQFF. The CDR3 DNA follows: TGTGCCAGCAGCTTATCCGGACAGGGTTACAATGAGCAGTTCTTC.

V gene TRBV9 combines with J gene TRBJ2-3, with D hard to call. V shed 0 bases and J shed 5 bases, with 7 bases lying between them. CDR3 length: 13 amino acids. Looked up from germline, CDR1 is SGDLS and CDR2 is YYNGEE. CDR3 bases: TGTGCCAGCAGCGTAGCGGTCGTAGATACGCAGTATTTT. As protein: CASSVAVVDTQYF.

The J gene is TRBJ2-2, the V gene TRBV10-3, with 14 bases fitting TRBD2. This CDR3 region has 19 residues. Trimming removed 5 bases from V and 5 bases from J; junction bases left unmatched: 13. Germline loops: CDR1 ENHRY, CDR2 SYGVKD. Written as DNA, the CDR3 is TGTGCCATCAGTCGACCACGACAGGGACTAGCGGGGGAAACCGGGGAGCTGTTTTTT. Translating it yields CAISRPRQGLAGETGELFF.

A note on this clone: Other nucleotide sequences from this sample produce the same CDR3. The V call is TRBV5-1, the J call TRBJ2-3; D gene uncertain. The V gene lost 0 bases and the J gene lost 1 base, with 3 bases spanning the gap. The CDR3 consists of 13 residues. Germline values: CDR1 SGHRS, CDR2 YFSETQ. CDR3: CASSLGGTDTQYF. The CDR3 DNA follows: TGCGCCAGCAGCTTGGGCGGCACAGATACGCAGTATTTT.

V usage is TRBV7-6 and J usage is TRBJ2-2; D gene unclear. This CDR3 has 14 residues. Deletions cut 1 base from V and 1 base from J, with 4 bases between. The germline CDR1 and CDR2 sequences are SGHVS and FNYEAQ. The CDR3 spells CASSLEQNTGELFF. CDR3 in DNA: TGTGCCAGCAGCTTAGAACAGAACACCGGGGAGCTGTTTTTT.

The chain links TRBV9 to TRBJ1-2, with TRBD1 as a possible D gene (6 bases). The CDR3 loop spans 16 amino acids. Per the germline V gene, CDR1 is SGDLS and CDR2 is YYNGEE. V was shortened by 0 bases and J by 3 bases, with 15 bases between the two germline ends. The DNA for the CDR3 is TGTGCCAGCAGCGTAGAACCCACAGGGTATGACTATGGCTACACCTTC. Its translation is CASSVEPTGYDYGYTF.

The chain combines TRBV29-1 with TRBJ1-2; perhaps TRBD1 as D (6 bases). The germline gives CDR1 SQVTM, CDR2 ANQGSEA. CDR3 length: 12 amino acids. Trimming stripped 4 bases from V and 7 bases from J, with 13 bases between. Written as DNA, the CDR3 is TGCAGCGTTGTCCGGGGGGCGAGTGGCTACACCTTC. Its translation: CSVVRGASGYTF. Full variable domain (missing parts from reference TRBV29-1 and TRBJ1-2): SAVISQKPSRDICQRGTSLTIQCQVDSQVTMMFWYRQQPGQSLTLIATANQGSEATYESGFVIDKFPISRPNLTFSTLTVSNMSPEDSSIYLCSVVRGASGYTFGSGTRLTVV.

This clone was recorded once. The rearrangement joins TRBV19 to TRBJ2-7, with D possibly TRBD1 on 6 matching bases. The germline V gene encodes CDR1 LNHDA and CDR2 SQIVND (reference sequence). The CDR3 covers 14 residues. V was clipped by 3 bases and J by 6 bases, with 15 bases between them. Here the CDR3 reads CASSIRGPLGEQYF. CDR3 nucleotide sequence: TGTGCCAGTAGTATCAGGGGACCCCTTGGCGAGCAGTACTTC. The whole variable domain, filled in from reference TRBV19 and TRBJ2-7, reads DGGITQSPKYLFRKEGQNVTLSCEQNLNHDAMYWYRQDPGQGLRLIYYSQIVNDFQKGDIAEGYSVSREKKESFPLTVTSAQKNPTAFYLCASSIRGPLGEQYFGPGTRLTVT.

This chain connects TRBV5-4 to TRBJ2-3; D is unresolved. The CDR3 has 14 residues. Deletions cut 0 bases from V and 3 bases from J, with 8 bases between. CDR1 SGHNT and CDR2 YYREEE come from the germline V gene (reference sequence). The DNA for the CDR3 is TGTGCCAGCAGCTTGGCCCCCCCGACAGATACGCAGTATTTT. Translating it yields CASSLAPPTDTQYF.

This chain connects TRBV5-6 to TRBJ2-5; D is uncertain. Germline-derived CDR1 and CDR2 are SGHDT and YYEEEE. This CDR3 comprises 14 residues. V was clipped by 1 base and J by 5 bases, with 12 bases between them. Here the CDR3 reads CASSLFGSWETQYF. CDR3 in DNA: TGTGCCAGCAGCTTGTTCGGGTCCTGGGAGACCCAGTACTTC.

The rearrangement links TRBV9 to TRBJ1-4, with TRBD1 as a possible D gene (5 bases). V lost 1 base and J 3 bases, leaving 16 bases between the germline ends. This CDR3 has 17 amino acids. The germline CDR1 and CDR2 sequences are SGDLS and YYNGEE. For the CDR3, the DNA is TGTGCCAGCAGCGTAACTGGTCGGGGGGTGTCTAATGAAAAACTGTTTTTT. Protein product: CASSVTGRGVSNEKLFF.

The J gene is TRBJ1-3, the V gene TRBV7-2, with a tentative D call TRBD1 (6 bases). CDR1 and CDR2 from the germline V gene are SGHTA and FQGNSA. The CDR3 is 16 residues long. Trimming removed 1 base from V and 2 bases from J, with 12 bases in between. As DNA, the CDR3 is TGTGCCAGCAGCTTAGTAGGGACACGACCTGGAAACACCATATATTTT. Translating it yields CASSLVGTRPGNTIYF. Combining the CDR3 with reference TRBV7-2 and TRBJ1-3 gives the whole variable domain GAGVSQSPSNKVTEKGKDVELRCDPISGHTALYWYRQSLGQGLEFLIYFQGNSAPDKSGLPSDRFSAERTGGSVSTLTIQRTQQEDSAVYLCASSLVGTRPGNTIYFGEGSWLTVV.

Here the CDR3 DNA reads TGTGCCAGCAGCAAGAACCGGGTCTCGACGCTGTTTTTT. Amino acid sequence: CASSKNRVSTLFF. This chain links TRBV11-3 with TRBJ1-4, with D unresolved. Trimming removed 5 bases from V and 14 bases from J, with 18 bases in between. Germline-derived CDR1 and CDR2 are SGHNT and YENEEA. This CDR3 comprises 13 residues.

This clone was seen once. J is TRBJ1-2 and V is TRBV29-1; 9 positions match TRBD1. This CDR3 comprises 15 residues. The germline CDR1 and CDR2 sequences are SQVTM and ANQGSEA. V lost 3 bases to trimming and J lost 4 bases; unmatched junction nucleotides: 9. The CDR3 region is CSVDRGDRDTYGYTF. The CDR3 DNA reads TGCAGCGTTGATAGAGGGGACAGGGATACCTATGGCTACACCTTC.

This clone was seen once. The chain uses TRBV5-1 and TRBJ1-6; D unclear. The V end lost 3 bases, the J end lost 9 bases, and 13 bases lay between the germline ends. The CDR3 is made up of 14 amino acids. The germline CDR1 and CDR2 sequences are SGHRS and YFSETQ. CDR3 region: CASSSGGGSSPLHF. For the CDR3, the DNA is TGCGCCAGCAGCTCTGGTGGTGGCTCTTCACCCCTCCACTTT. Full variable domain (outside the CDR3, taken from reference TRBV5-1 and TRBJ1-6): KAGVTQTPRYLIKTRGQQVTLSCSPISGHRSVSWYQQTPGQGLQFLFEYFSETQRNKGNFPGRFSGRQFSNSRSEMNVSTLELGDSALYLCASSSGGGSSPLHFGNGTRLTVT.

J is TRBJ2-7 and V is TRBV24-1, with 7 bases lining up with TRBD1. Germline CDR1 and CDR2: KGHDR and SFDVKD. This CDR3 contains 13 residues. J gave up 5 bases and V 5 bases, and 5 bases lay outside the gene matches. The CDR3 spells CATSAGTADEQYF. DNA for the CDR3: TGTGCCACCAGTGCCGGGACAGCTGACGAGCAGTACTTC.

The genes are TRBV19 and TRBJ1-2; D is undetermined. The CDR3 is 13 residues long. From germline, CDR1 is LNHDA and CDR2 SQIVND (reference sequence). The V gene lost 6 bases and the J gene lost 2 bases, with 10 bases spanning the gap. The CDR3 here is CASRAQSNYGYTF. CDR3 nucleotides: TGTGCCAGTAGGGCACAGTCCAACTATGGCTACACCTTC.

The chain employs TRBV10-1 and TRBJ1-3; TRBD1 matches at 12 bases. The V gene's germline CDR1 is WNHNN and CDR2 SYGVQD (reference sequence). V shed 4 bases, J shed 4 bases, and the junction held 8 bases outside the gene matches. The CDR3 covers 17 residues. CDR3 residues: CASSGISGTGGGNTIYF. The CDR3 DNA sequence: TGCGCCAGCAGTGGAATCTCCGGGACAGGGGGCGGAAACACCATATATTTT.

This chain joins TRBV9 and TRBJ2-3, with D unresolved. The CDR3 is made up of 13 amino acids. Germline loops: CDR1 SGDLS, CDR2 YYNGEE. V lost 0 bases and J lost 6, with 8 bases in between. The CDR3, as DNA: TGTGCCAGCAGCGTAGATCGTCGGGATACGCAGTATTTT. This translates into CASSVDRRDTQYF.

The genes are TRBV9 and TRBJ2-7; D possibly corresponds to TRBD2 (6 bases). CDR1 is SGDLS and CDR2 is YYNGEE in the germline V gene. Trimming took off 3 bases at V and 1 base at J, with 14 bases between the two ends. The CDR3 consists of 15 residues. CDR3 DNA: TGTGCCAGCAGCGGACGTAGCGGTTTTTCCTACGAGCAGTACTTC. Translated: CASSGRSGFSYEQYF.

This clone was seen only a few times. The chain employs TRBV19 and TRBJ2-1, with TRBD2 matching 8 bases. CDR1 is LNHDA and CDR2 is SQIVND in the germline V gene (reference sequence). Germline trimming cut 5 bases from V and 0 bases from J; bases unmatched to any gene: 6. This CDR3 is 16 amino acids long. The CDR3 region has the DNA TGTGCCAGTAGTTATAGCGGGGCCAGCTCCTACAATGAGCAGTTCTTC. Translating gives CASSYSGASSYNEQFF.